One T cell receptor (beta chain) is described in this entry. Its antigen is not identified. The entry originates in a study of cytomegalovirus exposure and HLA in healthy donors. Study-wide results and limits: Reportedly, TCR beta sequences accurately predicted HLA-A and HLA-B alleles in most subjects. A later analysis associated about 18,000 TCR beta sequences with HLA alleles at a 0.05 false discovery rate.

This CDR3 spans 12 amino acids. CDR1 is GTSNPN and CDR2 is SVGIG in the germline V gene (reference sequence). Losses at the gene ends were 4 bases for V and 10 bases for J; bases not matched to a gene: 8. The study ran its PCR with 60 Vbeta and 13 Jbeta primers. Repertoires were generated with immunoSEQ multiplex PCR, while TCRdb's copy carries only in-frame clones and drops some. The sample contains over 150,000 clones, 65% to 85% of which appear only once. The material sequenced was PBMCs. This TCR was recovered from a middle-aged woman in good health and CMV-seropositive. The chain joins TRBV30 to TRBJ1-1; 8 bases are shared with TRBD1. CDR3 nucleotides: TGTGCCTGGAATCCAGGACAGGGTCGAGCTTTCTTT. Amino acid sequence: CAWNPGQGRAFF.